A selection of T cell receptor beta chains follows, all from one sample in a study of T cell repertoires in cytomegalovirus infection. TCRdb processed the reads anew with MiXCR; each CDR3 protein has one entry. The sample gives 830,000 or so distinct CDR3 sequences, approximately 29% of which show up once; around an eighth is in the top ten. Which antigens these TCRs recognize remains unknown. Sample: cultured CD8+ T cells from PBMCs, taken from culture after CMV antigen stimulation. The receptors derive from a human donor in good health (CMV status not recorded). Some clones in this sample may be carry-over from other donors' samples. CDR3s include the opening cysteine and the closing phenylalanine or tryptophan. A D gene is named only where the DNA matches it firmly. Clone size is shown for a subset of rows, as once, few, many or a class of expanded clone.

J gene,D gene,clone size,V gene,CDR3 protein,CDR3 DNA
TRBJ2-4,NA,many,TRBV7-2,CASSLAGPPRGDIQYF,TGTGCCAGCAGCTTAGCCGGGCCCCCACGTGGGGACATTCAGTACTTC
TRBJ2-6,TRBD1,NA,TRBV7-3,CASSDRDRGLGANVLTF,TGTGCCAGCAGCGACCGGGACAGGGGGCTCGGGGCCAACGTCCTGACTTTC
TRBJ1-2,NA,NA,TRBV5-6,CASSSYRDHKNSLRYGYTF,TGTGCCAGCAGCTCTTATCGGGACCATAAAAACTCCCTGAGATATGGCTACACCTTC
TRBJ1-4,NA,NA,TRBV13,CASSLGESPPSGEKLFF,TGTGCCAGCAGCTTAGGCGAAAGTCCCCCATCGGGCGAAAAACTGTTTTTT
TRBJ2-1,NA,NA,TRBV27,CASSFPGLRNEQFF,TGTGCCAGCAGTTTTCCGGGGCTGCGAAATGAGCAGTTCTTC
TRBJ2-1,TRBD2,few,TRBV12-3/TRBV12-4,CATSPPGGDYNEQFF,TGTGCCACCTCACCTCCCGGGGGGGACTACAATGAGCAGTTCTTC
TRBJ2-1,NA,NA,TRBV6-5,CASSYSMGSLSYNEQFF,TGTGCCAGCAGTTACTCAATGGGGTCCCTCTCCTACAATGAGCAGTTCTTC
TRBJ1-1,NA,NA,TRBV19,CASSTQYRTLRTEAFF,TGTGCCAGTAGTACCCAATACAGGACCCTAAGGACTGAAGCTTTCTTT
TRBJ1-1,TRBD1,few,TRBV5-1,CASSSRGPSEAFF,TGCGCCAGCAGCTCTAGGGGGCCCAGCGAAGCTTTCTTT
TRBJ1-1,NA,NA,TRBV4-2,CASSPLLGRDTEAFF,TGTGCCAGCAGCCCCCTACTTGGAAGGGACACTGAAGCTTTCTTT
TRBJ2-7,TRBD1,NA,TRBV7-6,CASSDTGTGSYEQYF,TGTGCCAGCAGCGACACCGGGACAGGGTCCTACGAGCAGTACTTC
TRBJ1-4,TRBD1,many,TRBV5-4,CASSSGTGYEKLFF,TGTGCCAGCAGCTCCGGGACAGGGTATGAAAAACTGTTTTTT
TRBJ1-1,NA,NA,TRBV29-1,CSVVDFEAFF,TGCAGCGTTGTAGACTTCGAAGCTTTCTTT
TRBJ1-4,TRBD1,NA,TRBV12-5,CASGVQGPTATNEKLFF,TGTGCTAGTGGTGTACAGGGGCCCACTGCAACTAATGAAAAACTGTTTTTT
TRBJ2-3,NA,many,TRBV7-8,CASSPGTFSTDTQYF,TGTGCCAGCAGCCCCGGGACATTTAGCACAGATACGCAGTATTTT
TRBJ2-3,NA,NA,TRBV7-2,CASSYLASLTDTQYF,TGTGCCAGCAGCTACCTAGCGTCTCTCACAGATACGCAGTATTTT
TRBJ2-3,NA,few,TRBV7-9,CASSLVAARDTQYF,TGTGCCAGCAGCTTAGTTGCGGCACGCGATACGCAGTATTTT
TRBJ2-1,NA,few,TRBV5-4,CASSSIGGVAYNEQFF,TGTGCCAGCAGCTCTATCGGCGGGGTAGCCTACAATGAGCAGTTCTTC
TRBJ2-7,NA,NA,TRBV27,CASSRGGRYEQYF,TGTGCCAGCAGTAGGGGGGGCCGGTACGAGCAGTACTTC
TRBJ2-1,NA,NA,TRBV27,CASSLGGARYGNEQFF,TGTGCCAGCAGTTTAGGCGGGGCCCGTTACGGCAATGAGCAGTTCTTC
TRBJ1-1,NA,many,TRBV7-6,CASGDMNTEAFF,TGTGCCAGCGGCGATATGAACACTGAAGCTTTCTTT
TRBJ1-4,NA,few,TRBV2,CASANTGYWNEKLFF,TGTGCCAGCGCTAATACAGGGTACTGGAACGAAAAACTGTTTTTT
TRBJ2-3,TRBD2,few,TRBV7-9,CASSSPGGHTQYF,TGTGCCAGCAGCTCCCCGGGAGGGCATACGCAGTATTTT
TRBJ1-1,NA,NA,TRBV6-2/TRBV6-3,CASSYLGGMNTEAFF,TGTGCCAGCAGTTACCTTGGAGGGATGAACACTGAAGCTTTCTTT
TRBJ2-1,NA,few,TRBV5-1,CASSFGRAYNEQFF,TGCGCCAGCAGCTTTGGACGGGCCTACAATGAGCAGTTCTTC
TRBJ1-1,NA,NA,TRBV19,CASSVSVATEAFF,TGTGCCAGTAGTGTTTCGGTGGCCACTGAAGCTTTCTTT
TRBJ1-1,NA,medium-sized,TRBV6-5,CASSYAWTAKSTEAFF,TGTGCCAGCAGTTACGCTTGGACAGCGAAGTCCACTGAAGCTTTCTTT
TRBJ2-2,NA,NA,TRBV7-9,CASSLPMTASGGTGELFF,TGTGCCAGCAGCTTACCTATGACAGCGTCTGGGGGGACCGGGGAGCTGTTTTTT
TRBJ2-7,NA,NA,TRBV14,CASGNLGSSYEQYF,TGTGCCAGCGGAAACTTGGGGAGCTCCTACGAGCAGTACTTC
TRBJ2-7,NA,NA,TRBV9,CASSVANIPYEQYF,TGTGCCAGCAGCGTAGCCAACATCCCCTACGAGCAGTACTTC
TRBJ2-7,TRBD1,NA,TRBV15,CATSRPFGSGGTYEQYF,TGTGCCACCAGCAGACCCTTCGGTTCAGGGGGCACCTACGAGCAGTACTTC
TRBJ2-3,NA,few,TRBV12-5,CASGGGRIDTQYF,TGTGCTAGTGGCGGGGGGCGGATAGATACGCAGTATTTT
TRBJ2-6,NA,NA,TRBV4-1,CASSQWGEGANVLTF,TGCGCCAGCAGCCAATGGGGCGAAGGGGCCAACGTCCTGACTTTC
TRBJ1-4,NA,NA,TRBV4-1,CASSQDMVGQPNEKLFF,TGCGCCAGCAGCCAAGATATGGTGGGGCAGCCTAATGAAAAACTGTTTTTT
TRBJ2-1,TRBD2,NA,TRBV9,CASSGLAGGPHGQFF,TGTGCCAGCAGCGGTTTAGCGGGGGGACCCCATGGGCAGTTCTTC
TRBJ1-5,TRBD1,NA,TRBV6-5,CASRYRGDSNQPQHF,TGTGCCAGCAGATACAGGGGGGATAGCAATCAGCCCCAGCATTTT
TRBJ2-5,TRBD2,NA,TRBV7-9,CVSSQTTSGQETQYF,TGTGTCAGCAGCCAAACCACTAGCGGGCAAGAGACCCAGTACTTC
TRBJ2-2,NA,few,TRBV20-1,CSARPQGGEAGELFF,TGCAGTGCTAGACCCCAGGGAGGTGAAGCCGGGGAGCTGTTTTTT
TRBJ1-2,NA,NA,TRBV28,CASSERGTFSEVAPGYTF,TGTGCCAGCAGTGAACGCGGGACATTTTCGGAGGTGGCTCCAGGCTACACCTTC
TRBJ2-5,TRBD2,few,TRBV6-1,CASSRGLAGATLQETQYF,TGTGCCAGCAGTCGAGGACTAGCGGGGGCGACCCTCCAAGAGACCCAGTACTTC
TRBJ2-7,TRBD2,few,TRBV5-4,CASSFLAGTYEQYF,TGTGCCAGCAGCTTCCTAGCGGGGACCTACGAGCAGTACTTC
TRBJ1-5,NA,once,TRBV10-3,CAISGSDSNQPQHF,TGTGCCATCAGTGGTTCAGATAGCAATCAGCCCCAGCATTTT
TRBJ2-1,TRBD2,NA,TRBV20-1,CSAKNLSGGANEQFF,TGCAGTGCTAAGAATCTGAGCGGGGGGGCCAATGAGCAGTTCTTC